This entry is about one TCR beta chain. Its antigen specificity is not known. The input lacks base qualities; no much larger clone sits a single base away. TCRbeta CDR3 regions were amplified from genomic DNA using the immunoSEQ Assay, a bias-controlled multiplex PCR. As for how the authors treated the data: The number of nucleated cells in each sample was estimated from the amplification of reference gene primers within the assay. Sequence reads were collapsed and filtered to measure the absolute abundance of every unique TCRbeta CDR3 rearrangement. For each sample, productive Simpson clonality was calculated by taking the square root of Simpson's diversity index across productive rearrangements. TCRdb limited this immuneACCESS table to in-frame rearrangements with V and J called. A share of clones is missing; checked studies link under half to unresolved V genes, and the rest is unexplained. That table gives V, J and clone size, and the DNA gave D and trimming. Here the sample has roughly 250,000 clones; roughly three quarters occur a single time. The top ten clones comprise roughly 4% of the sample.

This entry belongs to a study of blood T cell repertoires in COVID-19 (dated by TCRdb to the early 2020s). At the level of the whole study: Samples covering the acute and convalescent phases of COVID-19 were provided by collaborators in the United States, Italy and Spain. The prospective study material was composed of cDNA or gDNA derived from T cells, B-cell-depleted T cells, or PBMCs. The dataset comprised deeply sampled blood TCRbeta repertoires from subjects exposed to, actively infected with, or recovered from COVID-19. The repertoires were released in a freely available public database intended as a resource for research on the immune response to SARS-CoV-2. The samples were drawn from the first 160 participants of the ongoing ImmuneRACE study and from over 950 subjects provided by 6 global collaborators. Sample metadata almost always included a de-identified subject ID, COVID-19 status, age in years and sex. HLA class I and class II types, where available, came from metadata supplied by the sample provider rather than from assay-based typing. Results the study describes overall, beyond this receptor: The quantity of clinical and demographic metadata differed by source and by participant and was supplied without curation.

Whole blood was collected in K2EDTA tubes by collaborating institutions according to the institutions' own protocols. For TCRbeta analysis, collaborators shipped samples as frozen whole blood, isolated PBMCs, or DNA extracted from either of those sample types. Reading the germline V gene (reference sequence) gives CDR1 SEHNR and CDR2 FQNEAQ. Inclusive of the bounding cysteine and phenylalanine, the CDR3 is 13 residues long. The retained sequence is limited to the CDR3, 39 bases, with the frame set at the first base. The V end gives up 4 bases and the J end 7 bases, leaving 6 bases in the junction not matched to a gene.

Recombination connected TRBV7-9 to TRBJ1-2, with 7 bases matching TRBD1. Sequencing was performed on peripheral blood. The TCR sequence derives from a woman aged 40 to 49 with active or convalescent COVID-19. In nucleotide form, the sequence is TGTGCCAGCAGCTGGGACAGTGAAAGTGGCTACACCTTC. Protein translation: CASSWDSESGYTF.